This T cell receptor beta chain was profiled in a study of T cell responses to AZD1222 COVID-19 vaccine. Study-level background: Second doses at about 4 or about 12 weeks were pooled.

Study results and caveats: Donors in the cohort were predominantly white British and more often female, and clonal diversity was possibly underestimated.

Repertoires were generated with immunoSEQ multiplex PCR, while TCRdb's copy carries only in-frame clones and drops some. The sample lists more than 100,000 clones, 70% to 90% occurring once. V was trimmed by 0 bases and J by 4 bases, leaving 10 bases between them. Germline V gives CDR1 MNHEY, CDR2 SVGAGI. This CDR3 region has 14 residues. This clone appeared once. The antigen is unknown. The identical CDR3 is also encoded by other nucleotide sequences in the sample. The sample consisted of peripheral blood, taken on day 0 of AZD1222 vaccination. The genes are TRBV6-5 and TRBJ2-7; possible D gene TRBD2, 6 bases. This receptor was identified in an adult in good health. This chain's CDR3 is CASSYSREAYEQYF. CDR3 in DNA: TGTGCCAGCAGTTACTCCAGGGAGGCGTACGAGCAGTACTTC.